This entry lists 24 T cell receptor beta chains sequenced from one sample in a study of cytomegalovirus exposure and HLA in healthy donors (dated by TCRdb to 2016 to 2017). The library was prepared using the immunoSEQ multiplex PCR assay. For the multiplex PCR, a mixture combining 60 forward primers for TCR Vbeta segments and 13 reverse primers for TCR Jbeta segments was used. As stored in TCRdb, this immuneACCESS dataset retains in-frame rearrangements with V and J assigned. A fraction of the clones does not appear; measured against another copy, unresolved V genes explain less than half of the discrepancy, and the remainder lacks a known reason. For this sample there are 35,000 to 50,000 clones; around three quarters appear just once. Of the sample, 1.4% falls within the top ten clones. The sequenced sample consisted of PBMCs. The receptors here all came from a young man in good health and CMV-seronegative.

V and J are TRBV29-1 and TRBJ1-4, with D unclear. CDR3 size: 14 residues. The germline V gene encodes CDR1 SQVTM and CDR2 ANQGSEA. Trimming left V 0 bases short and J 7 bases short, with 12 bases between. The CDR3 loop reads CSVEDSRVGEKLFF. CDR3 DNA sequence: TGCAGCGTTGAAGACAGCCGGGTTGGTGAAAAACTGTTTTTT. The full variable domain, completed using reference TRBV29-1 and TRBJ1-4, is SAVISQKPSRDICQRGTSLTIQCQVDSQVTMMFWYRQQPGQSLTLIATANQGSEATYESGFVIDKFPISRPNLTFSTLTVSNMSPEDSSIYLCSVEDSRVGEKLFFGSGTQLSVL.

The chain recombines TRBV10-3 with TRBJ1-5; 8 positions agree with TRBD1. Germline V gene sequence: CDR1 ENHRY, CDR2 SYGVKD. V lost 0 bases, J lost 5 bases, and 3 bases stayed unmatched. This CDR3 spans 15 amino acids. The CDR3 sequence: CAISESGTGYQPQHF. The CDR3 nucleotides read TGTGCCATCAGTGAGTCAGGGACAGGTTATCAGCCCCAGCATTTT.

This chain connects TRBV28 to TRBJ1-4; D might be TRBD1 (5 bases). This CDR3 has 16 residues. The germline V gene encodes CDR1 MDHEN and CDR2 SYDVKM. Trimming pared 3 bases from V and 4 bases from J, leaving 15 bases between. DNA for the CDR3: TGTGCCAGCAGTTTGCAGCAGGGTTGGATTAATGAAAAACTGTTTTTT. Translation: CASSLQQGWINEKLFF.

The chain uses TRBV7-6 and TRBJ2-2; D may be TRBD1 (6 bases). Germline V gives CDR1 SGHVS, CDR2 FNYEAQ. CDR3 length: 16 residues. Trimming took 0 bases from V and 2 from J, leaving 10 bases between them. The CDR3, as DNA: TGTGCCAGCAGCTTAGCACAGGGCCCCAACACCGGGGAGCTGTTTTTT. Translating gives CASSLAQGPNTGELFF.

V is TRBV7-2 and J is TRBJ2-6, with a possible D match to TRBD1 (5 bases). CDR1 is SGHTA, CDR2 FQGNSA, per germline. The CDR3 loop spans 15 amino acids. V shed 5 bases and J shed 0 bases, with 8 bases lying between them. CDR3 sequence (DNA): TGTGCCAGCAGCCGAGGACACTCTGGGGCCAACGTCCTGACTTTC. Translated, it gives CASSRGHSGANVLTF.

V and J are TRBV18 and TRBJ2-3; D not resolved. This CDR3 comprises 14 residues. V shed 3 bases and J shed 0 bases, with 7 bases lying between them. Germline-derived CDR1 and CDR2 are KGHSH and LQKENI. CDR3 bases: TGTGCCAGCTCACCGAGAACTAGCACAGATACGCAGTATTTT. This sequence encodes CASSPRTSTDTQYF.

CDR3 sequence: CASSLNGGYTF. DNA of the CDR3: TGTGCCAGCAGCTTAAACGGTGGCTACACCTTC. The chain links TRBV11-2 to TRBJ1-2; D not resolved. V lost 2 bases and J lost 7, with 5 bases in between. This CDR3 has 11 amino acids. CDR1 SGHAT and CDR2 FQNNGV come from the germline V gene.

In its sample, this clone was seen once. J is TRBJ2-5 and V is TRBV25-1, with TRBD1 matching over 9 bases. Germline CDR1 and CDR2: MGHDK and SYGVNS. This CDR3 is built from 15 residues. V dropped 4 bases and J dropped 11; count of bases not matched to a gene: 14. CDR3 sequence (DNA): TGTGCCAGCAGTGTTCTACAGGGGGCTGTGGGGGAGCAGTACTTC. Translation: CASSVLQGAVGEQYF.

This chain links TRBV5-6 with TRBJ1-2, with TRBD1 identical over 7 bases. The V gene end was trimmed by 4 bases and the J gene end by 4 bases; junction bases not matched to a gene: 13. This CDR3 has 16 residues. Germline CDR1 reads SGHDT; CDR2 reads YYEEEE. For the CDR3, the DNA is TGTGCCAGCAGCGACCGGGACAGAAGACTCCCCTATGGCTACACCTTC. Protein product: CASSDRDRRLPYGYTF.

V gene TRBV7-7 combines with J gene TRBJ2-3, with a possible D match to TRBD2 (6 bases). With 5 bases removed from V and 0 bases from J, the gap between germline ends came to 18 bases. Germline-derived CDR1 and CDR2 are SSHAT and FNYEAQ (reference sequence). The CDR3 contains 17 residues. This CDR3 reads CASSLRSIAASTDTQYF. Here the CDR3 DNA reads TGTGCCAGCAGCCTCCGATCCATAGCGGCTAGCACAGATACGCAGTATTTT.

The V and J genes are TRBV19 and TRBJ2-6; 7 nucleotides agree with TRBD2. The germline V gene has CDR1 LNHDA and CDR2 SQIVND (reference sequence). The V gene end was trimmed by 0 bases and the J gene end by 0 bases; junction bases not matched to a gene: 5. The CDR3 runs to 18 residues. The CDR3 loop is CASSIDRGGSSGANVLTF. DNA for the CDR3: TGTGCCAGTAGTATAGACCGCGGGGGTAGCTCTGGGGCCAACGTCCTGACTTTC.

CDR3 in amino acids: CASSDRQGYNEQYF. The CDR3 DNA reads as TGTGCCAGCAGTGACCGACAGGGATACAACGAGCAGTACTTC. The V and J genes are TRBV6-1 and TRBJ2-7; 7 bases are shared with TRBD1. The CDR3 runs 14 residues. Trimming removed 3 bases from V and 5 bases from J; junction bases left unmatched: 7. Germline V gene lookup returns CDR1 MNHNS and CDR2 SASEGT.

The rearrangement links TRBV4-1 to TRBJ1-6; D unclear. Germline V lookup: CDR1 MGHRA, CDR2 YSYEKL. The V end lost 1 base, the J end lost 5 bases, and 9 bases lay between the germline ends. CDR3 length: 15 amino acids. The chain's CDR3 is CASSQAELDNSPLHF. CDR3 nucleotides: TGCGCCAGCAGCCAAGCCGAGCTGGATAATTCACCCCTCCACTTT.

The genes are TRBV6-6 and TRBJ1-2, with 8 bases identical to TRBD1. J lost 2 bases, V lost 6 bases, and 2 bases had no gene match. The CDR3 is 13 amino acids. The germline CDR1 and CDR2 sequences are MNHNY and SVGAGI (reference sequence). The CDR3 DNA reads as TGTGCCAGCAGCCGGACAGGGAACTATGGCTACACCTTC. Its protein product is CASSRTGNYGYTF.

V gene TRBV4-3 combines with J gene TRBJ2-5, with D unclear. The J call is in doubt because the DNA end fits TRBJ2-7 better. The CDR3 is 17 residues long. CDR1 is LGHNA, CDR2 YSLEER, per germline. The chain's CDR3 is CASSHPKPGSLAYEQYF. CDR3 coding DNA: TGCGCCAGCAGCCATCCTAAACCAGGCTCCCTGGCCTACGAGCAGTACTTC.

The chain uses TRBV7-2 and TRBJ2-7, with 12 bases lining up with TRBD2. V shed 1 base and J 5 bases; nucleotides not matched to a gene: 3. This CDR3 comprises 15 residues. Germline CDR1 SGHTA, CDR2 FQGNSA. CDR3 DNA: TGTGCCAGCAGCTTAGAGACTAGCGGGAGCCACGAGCAGTACTTC. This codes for CASSLETSGSHEQYF.

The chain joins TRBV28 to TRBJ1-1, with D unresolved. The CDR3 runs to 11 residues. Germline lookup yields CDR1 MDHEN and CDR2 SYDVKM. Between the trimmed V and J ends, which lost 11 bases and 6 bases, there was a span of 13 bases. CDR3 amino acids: CAVTGRPEAFF. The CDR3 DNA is TGTGCCGTCACCGGGAGGCCTGAAGCTTTCTTT.

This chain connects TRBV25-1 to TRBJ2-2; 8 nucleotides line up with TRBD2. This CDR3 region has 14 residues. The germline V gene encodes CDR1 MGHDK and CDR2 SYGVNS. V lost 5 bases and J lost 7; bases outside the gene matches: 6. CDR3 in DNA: TGTGCCAGCAGTACTGAGCGGGAGTTCGGGGAGCTGTTTTTT. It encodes CASSTEREFGELFF.

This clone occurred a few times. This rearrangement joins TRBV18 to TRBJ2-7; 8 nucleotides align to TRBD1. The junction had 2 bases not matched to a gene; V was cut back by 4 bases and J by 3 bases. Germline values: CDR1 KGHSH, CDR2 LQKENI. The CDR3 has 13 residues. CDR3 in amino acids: CASSRQGNYEQYF. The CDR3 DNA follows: TGTGCCAGCTCACGACAGGGGAACTACGAGCAGTACTTC.

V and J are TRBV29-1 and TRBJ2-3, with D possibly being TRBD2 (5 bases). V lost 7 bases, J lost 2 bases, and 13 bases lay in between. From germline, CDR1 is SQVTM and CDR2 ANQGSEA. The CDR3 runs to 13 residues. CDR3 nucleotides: TGCAGCGGCGATACGGGAAACACAGATACGCAGTATTTT. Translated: CSGDTGNTDTQYF.

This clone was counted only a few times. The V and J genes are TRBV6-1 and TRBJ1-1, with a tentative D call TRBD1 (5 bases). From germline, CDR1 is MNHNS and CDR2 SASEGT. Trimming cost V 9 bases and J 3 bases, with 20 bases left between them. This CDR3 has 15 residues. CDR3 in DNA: TGTGCCAGTGCCTTGGCTGGGGCAGGGCACACTGAAGCTTTCTTT. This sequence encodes CASALAGAGHTEAFF.

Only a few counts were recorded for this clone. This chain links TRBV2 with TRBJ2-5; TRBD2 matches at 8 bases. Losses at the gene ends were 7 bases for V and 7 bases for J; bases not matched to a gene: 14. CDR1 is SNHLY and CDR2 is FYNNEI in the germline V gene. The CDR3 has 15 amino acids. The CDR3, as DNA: TGTGCCAGCAATAGGGGTAGCGGGGCCTCTAGGACCCAGTACTTC. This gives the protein CASNRGSGASRTQYF. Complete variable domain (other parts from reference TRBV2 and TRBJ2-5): EPEVTQTPSHQVTQMGQEVILRCVPISNHLYFYWYRQILGQKVEFLVSFYNNEISEKSEIFDDQFSVERPDGSNFTLKIRSTKLEDSAMYFCASNRGSGASRTQYFGPGTRLLVL.

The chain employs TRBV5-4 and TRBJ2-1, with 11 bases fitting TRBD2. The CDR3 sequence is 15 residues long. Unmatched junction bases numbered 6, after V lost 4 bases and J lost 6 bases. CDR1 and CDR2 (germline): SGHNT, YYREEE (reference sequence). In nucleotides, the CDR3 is TGTGCCAGCAGCCCCGGGACTAGCGGATTCAATGAGCAGTTCTTC. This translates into CASSPGTSGFNEQFF.

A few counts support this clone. CDR3 sequence (DNA): TGTGCCAGCAGTACAGTCGGGACAACAAATTCACCCCTCCACTTT. It translates to CASSTVGTTNSPLHF. The rearrangement links TRBV6-1 to TRBJ1-6; the D gene is possibly TRBD1 (6 bases). V dropped 5 bases and J dropped 7 bases, with 15 bases sitting between them. The CDR3 runs to 15 residues. In germline, CDR1 is MNHNS, CDR2 SASEGT.